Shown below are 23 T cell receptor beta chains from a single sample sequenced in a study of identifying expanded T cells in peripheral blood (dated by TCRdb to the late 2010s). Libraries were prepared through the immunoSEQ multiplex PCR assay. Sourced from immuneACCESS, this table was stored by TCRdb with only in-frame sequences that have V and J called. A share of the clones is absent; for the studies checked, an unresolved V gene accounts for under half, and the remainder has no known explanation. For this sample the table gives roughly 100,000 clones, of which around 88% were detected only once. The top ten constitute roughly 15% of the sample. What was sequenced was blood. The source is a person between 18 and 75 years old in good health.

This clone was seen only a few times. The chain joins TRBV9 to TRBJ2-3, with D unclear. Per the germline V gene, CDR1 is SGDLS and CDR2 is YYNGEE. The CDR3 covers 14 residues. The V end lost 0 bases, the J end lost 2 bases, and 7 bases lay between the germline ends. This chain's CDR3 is CASSVAALTDTQYF. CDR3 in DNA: TGTGCCAGCAGCGTAGCCGCACTCACAGATACGCAGTATTTT.

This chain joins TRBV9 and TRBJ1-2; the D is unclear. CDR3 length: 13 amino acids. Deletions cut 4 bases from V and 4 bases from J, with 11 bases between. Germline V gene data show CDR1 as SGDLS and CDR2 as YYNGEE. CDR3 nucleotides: TGTGCCAGCAGCATATCCCCAGCCTATGGCTACACCTTC. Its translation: CASSISPAYGYTF.

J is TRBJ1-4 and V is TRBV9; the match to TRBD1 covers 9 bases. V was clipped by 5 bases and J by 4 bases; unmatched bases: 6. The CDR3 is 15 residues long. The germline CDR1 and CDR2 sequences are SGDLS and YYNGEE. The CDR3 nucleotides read TGTGCCAGCAGTAATACAGGGGGCCTTAATGAAAAACTGTTTTTT. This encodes CASSNTGGLNEKLFF.

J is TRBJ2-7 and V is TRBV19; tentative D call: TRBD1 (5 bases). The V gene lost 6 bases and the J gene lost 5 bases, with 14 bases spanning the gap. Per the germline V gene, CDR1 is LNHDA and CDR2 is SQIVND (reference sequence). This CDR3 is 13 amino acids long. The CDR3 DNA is TGTGCCAGTAGCCAGGGTATGAGCGACGAGCAGTACTTC. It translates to CASSQGMSDEQYF.

The chain's CDR3 is CASSWTGGGQETQYF. CDR3 DNA sequence: TGTGCCAGCAGTTGGACAGGGGGGGGACAAGAGACCCAGTACTTC. The chain recombines TRBV28 with TRBJ2-5; TRBD1 aligns across 10 bases. J lost 2 bases, V lost 4 bases, and 4 bases had no gene match. CDR3 length: 15 amino acids. The V gene's germline CDR1 is MDHEN and CDR2 SYDVKM. Using reference TRBV28 and TRBJ2-5 for the parts outside the CDR3, the full variable domain is DVKVTQSSRYLVKRTGEKVFLECVQDMDHENMFWYRQDPGLGLRLIYFSYDVKMKEKGDIPEGYSVSREKKERFSLILESASTNQTSMYLCASSWTGGGQETQYFGPGTRLLVL.

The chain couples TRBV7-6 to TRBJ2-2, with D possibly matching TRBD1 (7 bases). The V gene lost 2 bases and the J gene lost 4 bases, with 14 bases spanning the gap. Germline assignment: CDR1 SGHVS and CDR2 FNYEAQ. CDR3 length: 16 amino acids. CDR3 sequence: CASSLRPGGGTGELFF. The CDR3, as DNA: TGTGCCAGCAGCTTAAGGCCAGGGGGAGGCACCGGGGAGCTGTTTTTT.

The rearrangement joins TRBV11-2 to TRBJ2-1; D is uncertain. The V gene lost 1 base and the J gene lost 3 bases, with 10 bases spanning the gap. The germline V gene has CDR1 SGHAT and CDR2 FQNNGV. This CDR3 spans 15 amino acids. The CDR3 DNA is TGTGCCAGCAGCTTAGTAGGGCGAGACTACAATGAGCAGTTCTTC. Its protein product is CASSLVGRDYNEQFF.

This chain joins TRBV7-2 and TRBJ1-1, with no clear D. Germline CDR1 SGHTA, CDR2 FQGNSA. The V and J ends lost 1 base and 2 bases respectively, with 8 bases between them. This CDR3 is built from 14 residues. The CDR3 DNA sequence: TGTGCCAGCAGCTTAGTTTCGGATAACACTGAAGCTTTCTTT. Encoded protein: CASSLVSDNTEAFF.

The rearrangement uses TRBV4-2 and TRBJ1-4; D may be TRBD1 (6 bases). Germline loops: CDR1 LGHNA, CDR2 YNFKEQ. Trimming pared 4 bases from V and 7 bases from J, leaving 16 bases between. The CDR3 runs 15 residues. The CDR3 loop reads CASSPAGGVSEKLFF. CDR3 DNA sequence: TGTGCCAGCAGCCCCGCGGGGGGCGTGAGTGAAAAACTGTTTTTT.

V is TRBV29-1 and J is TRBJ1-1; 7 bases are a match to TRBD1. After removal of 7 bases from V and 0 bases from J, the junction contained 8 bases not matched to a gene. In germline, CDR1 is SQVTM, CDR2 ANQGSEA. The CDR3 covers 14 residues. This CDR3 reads CSAGPGQLNTEAFF. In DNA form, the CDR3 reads TGCAGCGCCGGACCGGGACAGTTGAACACTGAAGCTTTCTTT.

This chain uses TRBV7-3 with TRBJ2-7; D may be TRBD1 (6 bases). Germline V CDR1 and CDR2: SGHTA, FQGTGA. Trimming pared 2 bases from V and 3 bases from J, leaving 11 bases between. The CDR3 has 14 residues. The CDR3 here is CASSLGTGNYEQYF. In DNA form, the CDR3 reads TGTGCCAGCAGCTTAGGTACAGGGAACTACGAGCAGTACTTC.

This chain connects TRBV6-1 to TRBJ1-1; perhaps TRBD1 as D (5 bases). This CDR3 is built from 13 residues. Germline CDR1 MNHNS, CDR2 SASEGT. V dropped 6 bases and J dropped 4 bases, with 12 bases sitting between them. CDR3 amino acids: CASRFDQGTEAFF. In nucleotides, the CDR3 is TGTGCCAGCAGATTTGATCAGGGCACTGAAGCTTTCTTT.

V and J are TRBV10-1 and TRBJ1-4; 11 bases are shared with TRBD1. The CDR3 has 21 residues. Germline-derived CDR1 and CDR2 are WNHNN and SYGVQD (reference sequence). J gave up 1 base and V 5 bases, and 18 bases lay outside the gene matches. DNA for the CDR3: TGCGCCAGCAGTCCCCAAATTGATGGACAGGGGGCAGGAGTAACTAATGAAAAACTGTTTTTT. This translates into CASSPQIDGQGAGVTNEKLFF.

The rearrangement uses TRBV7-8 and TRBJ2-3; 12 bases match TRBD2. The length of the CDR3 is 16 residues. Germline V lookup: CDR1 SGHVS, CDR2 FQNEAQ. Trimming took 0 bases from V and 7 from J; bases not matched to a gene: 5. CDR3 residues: CASSLAATSGRNTQYF. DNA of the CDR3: TGTGCCAGCAGCTTAGCGGCGACTAGCGGGAGAAATACGCAGTATTTT.

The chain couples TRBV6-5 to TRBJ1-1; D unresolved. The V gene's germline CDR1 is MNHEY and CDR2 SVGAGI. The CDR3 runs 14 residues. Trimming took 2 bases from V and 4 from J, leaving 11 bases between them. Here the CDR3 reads CASSYRITATEAFF. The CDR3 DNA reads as TGTGCCAGCAGTTACAGGATAACGGCCACTGAAGCTTTCTTT.

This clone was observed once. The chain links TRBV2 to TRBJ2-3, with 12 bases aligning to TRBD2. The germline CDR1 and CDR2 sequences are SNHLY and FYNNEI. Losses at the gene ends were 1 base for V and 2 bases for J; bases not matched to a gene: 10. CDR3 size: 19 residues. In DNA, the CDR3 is TGTGCCAGCAGTGAAGGCCTAGCGGGGGGGCCGTTCCACACAGATACGCAGTATTTT. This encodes CASSEGLAGGPFHTDTQYF.

As DNA, the CDR3 is TGTGCCAGCAGCTTACCCTGGACGCTAGGAGCAACTAATGAAAAACTGTTTTTT. Translated, it gives CASSLPWTLGATNEKLFF. The chain carries TRBV7-9 and TRBJ1-4; the D is unclear. The CDR3 consists of 18 residues. Trimming took off 2 bases at V and 0 bases at J, with 16 bases between the two ends. Germline lookup yields CDR1 SEHNR and CDR2 FQNEAQ (reference sequence).

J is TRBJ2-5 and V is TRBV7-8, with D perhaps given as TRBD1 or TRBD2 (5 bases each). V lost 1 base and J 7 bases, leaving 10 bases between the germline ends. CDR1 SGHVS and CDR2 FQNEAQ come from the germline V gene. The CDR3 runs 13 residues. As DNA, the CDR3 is TGTGCCAGCAGCTTAGGAGGGACGGGGACCCAGTACTTC. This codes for CASSLGGTGTQYF.

For the CDR3, the DNA is TGTGCCAGCAGCCCCACTCGATCAGGGTTCGAGCAGTACTTC. Translating gives CASSPTRSGFEQYF. This rearrangement joins TRBV11-2 to TRBJ2-7, with D perhaps TRBD1 (5 bases). The germline gives CDR1 SGHAT, CDR2 FQNNGV. V lost 5 bases to trimming and J lost 6 bases, with 17 bases between them. This CDR3 region has 14 residues.

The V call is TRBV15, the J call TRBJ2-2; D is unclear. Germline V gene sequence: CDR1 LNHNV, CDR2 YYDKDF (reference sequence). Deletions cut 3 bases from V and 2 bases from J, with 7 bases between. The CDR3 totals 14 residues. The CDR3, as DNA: TGTGCCACCAGCAGGCCTACAAACACCGGGGAGCTGTTTTTT. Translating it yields CATSRPTNTGELFF.

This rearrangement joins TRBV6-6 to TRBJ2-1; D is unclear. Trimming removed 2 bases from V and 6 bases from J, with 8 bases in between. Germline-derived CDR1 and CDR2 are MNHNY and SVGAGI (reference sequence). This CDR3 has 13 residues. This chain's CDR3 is CASSYIRGNEQFF. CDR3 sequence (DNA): TGTGCCAGCAGTTACATAAGAGGCAATGAGCAGTTCTTC.

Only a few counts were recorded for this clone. CDR3 in amino acids: CASSPSQGTGQPQHF. CDR3 DNA sequence: TGTGCCAGCAGTCCCTCCCAGGGGACGGGTCAGCCCCAGCATTTT. This chain links TRBV27 with TRBJ1-5; the D gene is possibly TRBD1 (6 bases). Germline V gene data show CDR1 as MNHEY and CDR2 as SMNVEV (reference sequence). This CDR3 contains 15 residues. Deletions cut 5 bases from V and 6 bases from J, with 17 bases between.

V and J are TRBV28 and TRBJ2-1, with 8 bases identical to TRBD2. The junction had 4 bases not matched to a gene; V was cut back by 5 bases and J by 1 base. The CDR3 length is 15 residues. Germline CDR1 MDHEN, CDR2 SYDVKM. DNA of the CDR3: TGTGCCAGCAGTCTCAGCGGGAGTTCCTACAATGAGCAGTTCTTC. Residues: CASSLSGSSYNEQFF.